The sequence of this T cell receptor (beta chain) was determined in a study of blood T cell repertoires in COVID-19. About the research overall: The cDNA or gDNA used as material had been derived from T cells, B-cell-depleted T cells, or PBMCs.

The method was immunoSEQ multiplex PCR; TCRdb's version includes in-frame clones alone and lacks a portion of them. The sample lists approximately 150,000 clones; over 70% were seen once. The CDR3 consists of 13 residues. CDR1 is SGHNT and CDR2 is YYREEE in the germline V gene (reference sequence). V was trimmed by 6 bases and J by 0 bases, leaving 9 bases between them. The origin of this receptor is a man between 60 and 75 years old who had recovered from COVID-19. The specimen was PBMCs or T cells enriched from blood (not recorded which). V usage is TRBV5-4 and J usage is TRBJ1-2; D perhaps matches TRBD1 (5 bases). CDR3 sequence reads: CASNGGTNYGYTF. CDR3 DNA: TGTGCCAGCAACGGGGGTACTAACTATGGCTACACCTTC.